This T cell receptor beta chain was captured by sequencing in a study of radiation and T cells in renal cell carcinoma. Broader study findings: Baseline intratumoral clonotype presence is unknown without pretreatment biopsies.

Germline V lookup: CDR1 MNHNS, CDR2 SASEGT. The length of the CDR3 is 15 residues. V was clipped by 2 bases and J by 1 base, with 9 bases between them. This clone was detected only a few times. Its specificity is unknown. Measured with immunoSEQ multiplex PCR; TCRdb has only the in-frame clones, and not every one. In the table there are around 46,000 clones, roughly 80% of which are singletons. Time point meaning: baseline pretreatment blood. This sample's treatment: 15 Gy SBRT to primary tumor, nephrectomy 4 weeks later. This renal cell carcinoma was of the clear cell type. The specimen was blood, collected from a patient whose treatment included radiotherapy and nephrectomy. The sequence was obtained from a woman between 70 and 85 years old with renal cell carcinoma. The gene calls are TRBV6-1 and TRBJ1-5; D remains ambiguous. CDR3 region: CASSEFGRSNQPQHF. CDR3 coding DNA: TGTGCCAGCAGTGAATTCGGCAGGAGCAATCAGCCCCAGCATTTT.